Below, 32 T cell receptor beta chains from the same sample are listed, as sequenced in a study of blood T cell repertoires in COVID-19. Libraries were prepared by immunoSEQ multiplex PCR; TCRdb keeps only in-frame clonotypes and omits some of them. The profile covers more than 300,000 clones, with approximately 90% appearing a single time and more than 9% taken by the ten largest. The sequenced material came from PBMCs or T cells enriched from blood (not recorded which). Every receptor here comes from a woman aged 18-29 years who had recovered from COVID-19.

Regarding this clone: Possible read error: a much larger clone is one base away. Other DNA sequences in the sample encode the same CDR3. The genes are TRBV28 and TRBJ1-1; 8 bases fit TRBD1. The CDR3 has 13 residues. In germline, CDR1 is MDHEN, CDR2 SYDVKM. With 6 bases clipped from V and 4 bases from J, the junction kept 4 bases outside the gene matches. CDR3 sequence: CASRTTGGTEAFF. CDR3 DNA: TGTGCCAGCAGGACTACAGGGGGCACTGAAGCTTTCTTT.

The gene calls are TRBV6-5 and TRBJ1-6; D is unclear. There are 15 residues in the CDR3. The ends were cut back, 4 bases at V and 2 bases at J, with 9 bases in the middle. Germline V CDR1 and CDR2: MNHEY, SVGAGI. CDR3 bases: TGTGCCAGCAGTTCCCAGGTCGCCTATAATTCACCCCTCCACTTT. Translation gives CASSSQVAYNSPLHF.

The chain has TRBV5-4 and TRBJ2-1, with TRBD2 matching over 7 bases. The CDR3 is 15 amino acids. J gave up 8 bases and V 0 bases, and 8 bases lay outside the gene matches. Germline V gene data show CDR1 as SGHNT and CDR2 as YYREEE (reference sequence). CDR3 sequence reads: CASSLDGRRADEQFF. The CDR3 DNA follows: TGTGCCAGCAGCTTGGACGGGAGGAGAGCCGATGAGCAGTTCTTC. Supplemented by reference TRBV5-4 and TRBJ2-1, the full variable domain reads ETGVTQSPTHLIKTRGQQVTLRCSSQSGHNTVSWYQQALGQGPQFIFQYYREEENGRGNFPPRFSGLQFPNYSSELNVNALELDDSALYLCASSLDGRRADEQFFGPGTRLTVL.

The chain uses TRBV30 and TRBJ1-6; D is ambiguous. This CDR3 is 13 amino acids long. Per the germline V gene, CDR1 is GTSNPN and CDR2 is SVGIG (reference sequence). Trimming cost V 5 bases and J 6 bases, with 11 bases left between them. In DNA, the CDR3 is TGTGCCTGGGAGGCGGGAGCTAATTCACCCCTCCACTTT. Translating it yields CAWEAGANSPLHF.

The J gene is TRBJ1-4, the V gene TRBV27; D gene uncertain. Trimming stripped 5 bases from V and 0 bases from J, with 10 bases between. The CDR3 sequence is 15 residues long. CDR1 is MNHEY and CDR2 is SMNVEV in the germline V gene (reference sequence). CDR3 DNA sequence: TGTGCCAGCAGTCCCGCAGTTGCAACTAATGAAAAACTGTTTTTT. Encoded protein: CASSPAVATNEKLFF.

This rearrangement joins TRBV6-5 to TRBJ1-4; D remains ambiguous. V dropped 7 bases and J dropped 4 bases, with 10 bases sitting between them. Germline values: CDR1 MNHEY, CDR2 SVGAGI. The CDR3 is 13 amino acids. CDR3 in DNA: TGTGCCAGCACGAAGCGATTTAATGAAAAACTGTTTTTT. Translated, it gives CASTKRFNEKLFF.

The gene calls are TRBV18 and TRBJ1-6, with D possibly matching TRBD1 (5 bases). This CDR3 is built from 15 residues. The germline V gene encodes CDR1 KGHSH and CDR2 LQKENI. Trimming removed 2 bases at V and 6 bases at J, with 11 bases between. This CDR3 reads CASSPMGQSNSPLHF. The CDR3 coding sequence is TGTGCCAGCTCACCAATGGGGCAATCTAATTCACCCCTCCACTTT.

The CDR3 is CASSYRTSLTNEQFF. The CDR3 coding sequence is TGTGCCAGCAGCTATCGGACTAGCTTGACCAATGAGCAGTTCTTC. The chain links TRBV7-9 to TRBJ2-1; 8 bases map to TRBD2. Germline CDR1 and CDR2: SEHNR and FQNEAQ (reference sequence). The CDR3 contains 15 residues. Trimming took 4 bases from V and 6 from J; bases not matched to a gene: 8.

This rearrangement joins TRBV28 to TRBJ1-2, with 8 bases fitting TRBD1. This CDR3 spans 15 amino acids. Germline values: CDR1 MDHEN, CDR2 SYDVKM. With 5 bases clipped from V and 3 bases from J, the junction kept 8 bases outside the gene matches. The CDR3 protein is CASSGPGQEDYGYTF. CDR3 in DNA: TGTGCCAGCAGTGGGCCGGGACAGGAAGACTATGGCTACACCTTC.

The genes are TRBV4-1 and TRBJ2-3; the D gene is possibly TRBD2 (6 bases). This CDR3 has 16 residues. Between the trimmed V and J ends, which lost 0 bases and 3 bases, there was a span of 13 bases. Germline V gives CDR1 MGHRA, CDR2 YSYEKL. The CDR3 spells CASSQDGGSGTDTQYF. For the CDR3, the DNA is TGCGCCAGCAGCCAAGACGGAGGGAGCGGGACAGATACGCAGTATTTT.

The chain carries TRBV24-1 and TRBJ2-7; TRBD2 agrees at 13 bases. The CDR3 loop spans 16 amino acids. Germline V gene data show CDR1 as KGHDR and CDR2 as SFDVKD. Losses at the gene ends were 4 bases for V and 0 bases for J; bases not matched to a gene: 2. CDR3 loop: CATSEGLAGVSYEQYF. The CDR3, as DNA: TGTGCCACCAGTGAAGGACTAGCGGGAGTCTCCTACGAGCAGTACTTC.

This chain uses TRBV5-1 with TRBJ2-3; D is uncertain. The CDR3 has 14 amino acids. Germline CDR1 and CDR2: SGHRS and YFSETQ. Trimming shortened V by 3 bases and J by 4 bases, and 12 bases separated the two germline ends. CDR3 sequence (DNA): TGCGCCAGCAGCTCCGCTCGAGCTCCAGATACGCAGTATTTT. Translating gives CASSSARAPDTQYF. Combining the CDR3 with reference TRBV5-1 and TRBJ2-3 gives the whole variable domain KAGVTQTPRYLIKTRGQQVTLSCSPISGHRSVSWYQQTPGQGLQFLFEYFSETQRNKGNFPGRFSGRQFSNSRSEMNVSTLELGDSALYLCASSSARAPDTQYFGPGTRLTVL.

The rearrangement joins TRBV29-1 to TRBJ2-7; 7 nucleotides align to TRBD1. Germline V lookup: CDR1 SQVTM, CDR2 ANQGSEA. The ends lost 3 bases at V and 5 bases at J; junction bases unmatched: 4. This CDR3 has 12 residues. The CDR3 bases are TGCAGCGTTGACCATGGGACAGACGAGCAGTACTTC. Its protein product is CSVDHGTDEQYF.

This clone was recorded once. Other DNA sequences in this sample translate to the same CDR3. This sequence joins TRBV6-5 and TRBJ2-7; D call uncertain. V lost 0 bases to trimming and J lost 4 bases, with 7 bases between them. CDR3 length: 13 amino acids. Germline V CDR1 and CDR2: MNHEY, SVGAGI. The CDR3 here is CASSYSTGYEQYF. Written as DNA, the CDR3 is TGTGCCAGCAGTTACTCTACGGGTTACGAGCAGTACTTC.

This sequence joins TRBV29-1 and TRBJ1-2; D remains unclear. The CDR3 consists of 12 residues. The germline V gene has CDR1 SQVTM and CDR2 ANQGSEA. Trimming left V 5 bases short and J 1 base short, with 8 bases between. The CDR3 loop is CSVIQFNYGYTF. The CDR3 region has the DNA TGCAGCGTTATCCAGTTTAACTATGGCTACACCTTC.

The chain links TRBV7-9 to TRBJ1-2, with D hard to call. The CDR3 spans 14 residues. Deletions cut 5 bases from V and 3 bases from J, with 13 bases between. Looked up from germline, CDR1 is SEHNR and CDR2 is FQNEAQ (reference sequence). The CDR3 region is CASSEGPIDYGYTF. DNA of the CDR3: TGTGCCAGCAGCGAGGGCCCCATCGACTATGGCTACACCTTC.

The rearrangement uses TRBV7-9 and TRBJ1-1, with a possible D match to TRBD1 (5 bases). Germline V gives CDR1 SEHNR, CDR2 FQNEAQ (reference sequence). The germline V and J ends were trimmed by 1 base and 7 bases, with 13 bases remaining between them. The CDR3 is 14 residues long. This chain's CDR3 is CASSLDGGDFEAFF. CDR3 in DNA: TGTGCCAGCAGCTTAGATGGCGGGGACTTTGAAGCTTTCTTT.

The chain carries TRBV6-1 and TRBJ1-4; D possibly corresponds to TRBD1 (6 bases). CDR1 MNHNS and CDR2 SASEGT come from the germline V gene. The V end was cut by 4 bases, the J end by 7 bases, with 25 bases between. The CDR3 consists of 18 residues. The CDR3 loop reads CASSVGQLGAGYSEKLFF. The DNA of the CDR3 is TGTGCCAGCAGTGTAGGACAGCTTGGGGCGGGCTATAGTGAAAAACTGTTTTTT.

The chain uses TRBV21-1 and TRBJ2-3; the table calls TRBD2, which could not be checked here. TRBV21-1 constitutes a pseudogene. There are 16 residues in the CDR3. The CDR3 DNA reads TGTGCCACCTCCCCTAGGACTAGCGGAGTCACAGATACGCAGTATTTT. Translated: CATSPRTSGVTDTQYF.

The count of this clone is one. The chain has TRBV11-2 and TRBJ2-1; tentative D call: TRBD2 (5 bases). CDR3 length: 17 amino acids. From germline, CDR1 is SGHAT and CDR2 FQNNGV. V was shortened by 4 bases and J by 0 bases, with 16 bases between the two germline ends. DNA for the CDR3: TGTGCCAGCAGCTCGATCCGAGGGTACAGCTCCTACAATGAGCAGTTCTTC. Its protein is CASSSIRGYSSYNEQFF.

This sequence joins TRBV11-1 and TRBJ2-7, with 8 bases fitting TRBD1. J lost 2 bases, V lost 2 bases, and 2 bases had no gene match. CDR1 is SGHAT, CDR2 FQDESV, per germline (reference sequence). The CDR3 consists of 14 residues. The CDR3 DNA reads TGTGCCAGCAGCTTACAGGGGGCCGCCTACGAGCAGTACTTC. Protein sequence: CASSLQGAAYEQYF.

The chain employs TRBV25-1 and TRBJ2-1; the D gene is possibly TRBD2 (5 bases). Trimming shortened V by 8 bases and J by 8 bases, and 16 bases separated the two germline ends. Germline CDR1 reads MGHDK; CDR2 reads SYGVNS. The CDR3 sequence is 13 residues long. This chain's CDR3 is CASQTWSGDEQFF. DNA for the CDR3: TGTGCCAGCCAGACCTGGAGCGGCGATGAGCAGTTCTTC.

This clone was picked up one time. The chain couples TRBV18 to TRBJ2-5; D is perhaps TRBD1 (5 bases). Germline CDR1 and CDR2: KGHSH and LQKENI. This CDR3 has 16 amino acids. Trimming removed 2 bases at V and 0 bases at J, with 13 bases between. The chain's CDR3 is CASSPFSRDNQETQYF. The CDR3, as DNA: TGTGCCAGCTCACCATTCAGCAGGGATAACCAAGAGACCCAGTACTTC. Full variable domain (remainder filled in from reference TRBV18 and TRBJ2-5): NAGVMQNPRHLVRRRGQEARLRCSPMKGHSHVYWYRQLPEEGLKFMVYLQKENIIDESGMPKERFSAEFPKEGPSILRIQQVVRGDSAAYFCASSPFSRDNQETQYFGPGTRLLVL.

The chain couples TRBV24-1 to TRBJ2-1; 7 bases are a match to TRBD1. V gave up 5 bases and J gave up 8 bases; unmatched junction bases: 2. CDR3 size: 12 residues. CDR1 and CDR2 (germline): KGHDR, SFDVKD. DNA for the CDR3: TGTGCCACCAGTGGACAGGGCGATGAGCAGTTCTTC. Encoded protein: CATSGQGDEQFF.

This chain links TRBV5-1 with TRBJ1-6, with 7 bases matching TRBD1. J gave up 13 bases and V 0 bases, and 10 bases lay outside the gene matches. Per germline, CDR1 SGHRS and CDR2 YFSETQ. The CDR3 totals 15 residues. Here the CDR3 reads CASSLAGTDESPLHF. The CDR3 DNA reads TGCGCCAGCAGCTTGGCCGGGACAGATGAGAGTCCCCTCCACTTT.

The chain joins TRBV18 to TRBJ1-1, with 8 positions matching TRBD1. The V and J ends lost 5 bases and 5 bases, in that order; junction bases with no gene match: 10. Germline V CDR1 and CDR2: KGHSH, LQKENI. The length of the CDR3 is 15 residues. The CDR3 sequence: CASSLGQGGLTEAFF. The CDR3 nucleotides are TGTGCCAGCTCATTAGGACAGGGAGGCTTGACTGAAGCTTTCTTT.

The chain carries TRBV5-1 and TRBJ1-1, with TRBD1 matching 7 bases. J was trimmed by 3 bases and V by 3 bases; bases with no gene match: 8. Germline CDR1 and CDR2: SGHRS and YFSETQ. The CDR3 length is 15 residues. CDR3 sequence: CASSSTGASDTEAFF. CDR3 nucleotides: TGCGCCAGCAGCTCCACAGGGGCTTCGGACACTGAAGCTTTCTTT.

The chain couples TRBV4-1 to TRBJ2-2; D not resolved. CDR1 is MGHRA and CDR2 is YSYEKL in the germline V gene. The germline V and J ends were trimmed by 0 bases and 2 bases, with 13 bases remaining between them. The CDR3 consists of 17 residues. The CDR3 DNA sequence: TGCGCCAGCAGCCAAGATCGAGGAACATATAACACCGGGGAGCTGTTTTTT. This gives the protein CASSQDRGTYNTGELFF.

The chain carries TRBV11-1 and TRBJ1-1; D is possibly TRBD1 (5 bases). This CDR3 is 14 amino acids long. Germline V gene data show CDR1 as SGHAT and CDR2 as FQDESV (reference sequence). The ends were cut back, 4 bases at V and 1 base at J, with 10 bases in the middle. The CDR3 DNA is TGTGCCAGCAGCTCGCGGGGCAGGAACACTGAAGCTTTCTTT. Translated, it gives CASSSRGRNTEAFF.

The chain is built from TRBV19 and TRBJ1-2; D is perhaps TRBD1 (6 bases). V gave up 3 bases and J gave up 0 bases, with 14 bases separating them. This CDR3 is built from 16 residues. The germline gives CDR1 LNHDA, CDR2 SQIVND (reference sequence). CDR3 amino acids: CASSMGTSPSNYGYTF. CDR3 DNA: TGTGCCAGTAGTATGGGGACATCACCTTCTAACTATGGCTACACCTTC.

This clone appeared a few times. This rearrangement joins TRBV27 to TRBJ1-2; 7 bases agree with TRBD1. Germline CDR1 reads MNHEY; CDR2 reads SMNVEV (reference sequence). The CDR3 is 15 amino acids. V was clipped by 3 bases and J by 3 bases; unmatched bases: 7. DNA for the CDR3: TGTGCCAGCAGTTTTAAGCGGCAGGGGGACTATGGCTACACCTTC. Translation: CASSFKRQGDYGYTF.

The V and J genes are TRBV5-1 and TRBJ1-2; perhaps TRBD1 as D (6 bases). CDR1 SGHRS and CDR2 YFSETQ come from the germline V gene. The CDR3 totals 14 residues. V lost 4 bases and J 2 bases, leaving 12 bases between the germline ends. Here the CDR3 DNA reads TGCGCCAGCAGCCCGTTACAGGGAAACTATGGCTACACCTTC. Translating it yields CASSPLQGNYGYTF.